The TCR beta chain described here comes from a study of T-cell reconstitution after alpha-beta-depleted transplantation in children listed by TCRdb under 2016. Concerning the study at large: Using TCR repertoire profiling, the study quantitatively followed how T-cell immune reconstitution unfolded in children after TCRalphabeta/CD19-depleted allogeneic hematopoietic cell transplantation. The paper's findings and limits, for the study overall: Over the following months the frequencies of hyperexpanded clones went down, and after one year T-cell counts and TCRbeta diversity were mostly credited to newly produced T cells. The high TCRbeta diversity at day 60 in some patients was ascribed to recipient T cells and intrathymic progenitors that had survived conditioning. Apparently early alphabetaT-cell count recovery about two months after transplant reportedly relied on only several hundred rapidly expanded clones derived from non-depleted graft cells.

This clonotype has a count of ten or more. It lacks a known antigen. Per-base qualities were not stored, and no clone one base away is much larger. To prepare the library, PCR was applied. The sequencing machine was an Illumina HiSeq 2500. TCR library preparation used molecular barcoding, with unique molecular identifiers applied to normalize quantification of the TCRbeta repertoire. TCRdb trimmed the raw reads at Q25, called clones with MiXCR and kept productive beta chains. Rows with one shared CDR3 protein collapse into an entry with the most common genes and DNA. Counted in this sample were more than 400,000 distinct CDR3 sequences; over 40% of them appeared once. Of the sample, 25% to 30% falls within the top ten clones. Sequences SGHAT (CDR1) and FQDESV (CDR2) are obtained from the germline V gene (reference sequence). V lost 2 bases and J lost 10 bases; the stretch between them is 12 bases long. The CDR3 covers 13 residues, taking in both the cysteine and the phenylalanine. Only the CDR3 portion is preserved as DNA: 39 bases, with reading frame beginning at the first base.

Explained via the paper, the treatment or condition label denotes: allogeneic hematopoietic cell transplantation with graft depleted of TCRalphabeta T cells and CD19 B cells. TCRalphabeta/CD19-depleted allogeneic hematopoietic cell grafts were given to the transplant recipients, all of whom were children. The source material was PBMCs, sampled before TCRalphabeta/CD19-depleted stem cell transplant. This receptor was identified in a girl aged 2 to 9 with aplastic anemia, due to receive a stem cell transplant. The chain links TRBV11-1 with TRBJ2-1; the D segment cannot be called with confidence. The CDR3 amino acid sequence is: CASSLMNGREQFF. The bases read TGTGCCAGCAGCTTAATGAATGGACGGGAGCAGTTCTTC.